This T cell receptor beta chain was captured in a study of control samples from healthy donors and cancer patients. Measured with immunoSEQ multiplex PCR; TCRdb has only the in-frame clones, and not every one. The sample has 390,000 or so clones; around 90% are singletons. The TCR comes from a man aged 35 to 55 with head and neck cancer. The sample consisted of PBMCs.

The CDR3 nucleotides read TGTGCCAGCAGTTACGGACAGGTTGATGGCTACACCTTC. This encodes CASSYGQVDGYTF. The chain employs TRBV6-6 and TRBJ1-2; 7 nucleotides line up with TRBD1. This CDR3 is built from 13 residues. The V and J ends lost 2 bases and 6 bases, in that order; junction bases with no gene match: 3. The germline V gene has CDR1 MNHNY and CDR2 SVGAGI (reference sequence).